The 7 T cell receptor beta chains below all came from one sample that was sequenced in a study of T-cell memory formation after mild COVID-19. TCRdb reprocessed the 5' RACE reads with MiXCR, giving one entry per CDR3 protein. The data hold approximately 260,000 distinct CDR3 sequences, with approximately 18% observed a single time. The sample consisted of PBMCs or a T cell subset sorted from them (not recorded which). Source of these receptors: a man aged 18-30 years who had mild COVID-19 (a few samples of this study predate the infection). Cell type and time point are not known.

This chain uses TRBV5-6 with TRBJ1-2, with 8 nucleotides matching TRBD1. V lost 0 bases, J lost 6 bases, and 7 bases stayed unmatched. Germline CDR1 and CDR2: SGHDT and YYEEEE. The CDR3 has 15 residues. CDR3: CASSLGRGRVNGYTF. The CDR3 nucleotides read TGTGCCAGCAGCTTGGGCAGGGGGCGAGTTAATGGCTACACCTTC.

In this sample, this clonotype turned up a few times. The chain joins TRBV4-3 to TRBJ1-5, with D uncertain. In germline, CDR1 is LGHNA, CDR2 YSLEER. V shed 0 bases and J shed 7 bases, with 10 bases lying between them. The CDR3 sequence is 14 residues long. CDR3 in DNA: TGCGCCAGCAGCCAAGATACAGTTGGCCAGCCCCAGCATTTT. Protein product: CASSQDTVGQPQHF.

This clonotype has a handful of counts. The rearrangement links TRBV3-1 to TRBJ2-1; 7 bases are a match to TRBD1. V was pared by 2 bases and J by 6 bases, with 13 bases of the junction left unmatched. The CDR3 runs to 17 residues. Germline values: CDR1 LGHDT, CDR2 YNNKEL (reference sequence). CDR3 residues: CASSQWSTGVGFNEQFF. The CDR3 nucleotides are TGTGCCAGCAGCCAATGGTCTACAGGGGTCGGTTTCAATGAGCAGTTCTTC.

This clonotype was seen more than once but under ten times. Here the CDR3 DNA reads TGTGCCAGCAGCACGGACAGGATGGAAAACACCATATATTTT. Protein: CASSTDRMENTIYF. This chain connects TRBV9 to TRBJ1-3; 7 nucleotides agree with TRBD1. Trimming took 4 bases from V and 6 from J; bases not matched to a gene: 7. CDR1 is SGDLS, CDR2 YYNGEE, per germline. This CDR3 has 14 amino acids.

In DNA, the CDR3 is TGTGCCAGCAGCCCCAGGAGCGGGGCCAACTACGAGCAGTACTTC. Translation gives CASSPRSGANYEQYF. The V gene is TRBV7-2, the J gene TRBJ2-7, with 7 positions matching TRBD2. Germline CDR1 is SGHTA and CDR2 is FQGNSA. This CDR3 contains 15 residues. Germline trimming cut 5 bases from V and 3 bases from J; bases unmatched to any gene: 10. Filled out from reference TRBV7-2 and TRBJ2-7, the complete variable domain reads GAGVSQSPSNKVTEKGKDVELRCDPISGHTALYWYRQSLGQGLEFLIYFQGNSAPDKSGLPSDRFSAERTGGSVSTLTIQRTQQEDSAVYLCASSPRSGANYEQYFGPGTRLTVT.

This clonotype was observed a few times. This chain uses TRBV5-4 with TRBJ2-7; D is unclear. Trimming took 0 bases from V and 4 from J, leaving 5 bases between them. Germline loops: CDR1 SGHNT, CDR2 YYREEE (reference sequence). The CDR3 covers 12 residues. CDR3 DNA: TGTGCCAGCAGCTTGGGGGATTACGAGCAGTACGTC. Translated: CASSLGDYEQYV.

This chain connects TRBV7-2 to TRBJ1-6; 10 bases line up with TRBD1. This CDR3 comprises 15 residues. The germline CDR1 and CDR2 sequences are SGHTA and FQGNSA. V dropped 6 bases and J dropped 13; count of bases not matched to a gene: 12. The CDR3 region has the DNA TGTGCCAGCAGACTGGGGGGACAGGGGATATCGCCCCTCCACTTT. Encoded protein: CASRLGGQGISPLHF.